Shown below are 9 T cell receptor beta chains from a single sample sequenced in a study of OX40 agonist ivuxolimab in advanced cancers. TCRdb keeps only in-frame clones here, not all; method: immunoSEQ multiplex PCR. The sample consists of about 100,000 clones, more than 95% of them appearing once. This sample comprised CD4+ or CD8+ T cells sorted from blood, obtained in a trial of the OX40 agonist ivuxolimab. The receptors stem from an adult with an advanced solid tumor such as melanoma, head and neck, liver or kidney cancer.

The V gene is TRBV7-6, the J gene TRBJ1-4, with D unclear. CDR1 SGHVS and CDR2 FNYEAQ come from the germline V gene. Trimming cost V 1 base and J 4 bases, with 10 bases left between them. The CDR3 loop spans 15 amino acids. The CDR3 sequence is CASSLVSGSNEKLFF. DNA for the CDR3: TGTGCCAGCAGCTTAGTCTCTGGCAGTAATGAAAAACTGTTTTTT.

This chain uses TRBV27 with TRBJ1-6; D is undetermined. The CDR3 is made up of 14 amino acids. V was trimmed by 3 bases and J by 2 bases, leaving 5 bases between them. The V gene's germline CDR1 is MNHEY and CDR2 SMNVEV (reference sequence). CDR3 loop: CASSFGTYNSPLHF. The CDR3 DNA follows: TGTGCCAGCAGTTTCGGGACCTATAATTCACCCCTCCACTTT.

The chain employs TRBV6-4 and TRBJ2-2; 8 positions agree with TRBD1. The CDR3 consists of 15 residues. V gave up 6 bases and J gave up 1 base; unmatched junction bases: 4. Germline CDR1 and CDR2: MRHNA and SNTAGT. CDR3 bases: TGTGCCAGCAGCGTGGGACAGGAGAACACCGGGGAGCTGTTTTTT. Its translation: CASSVGQENTGELFF.

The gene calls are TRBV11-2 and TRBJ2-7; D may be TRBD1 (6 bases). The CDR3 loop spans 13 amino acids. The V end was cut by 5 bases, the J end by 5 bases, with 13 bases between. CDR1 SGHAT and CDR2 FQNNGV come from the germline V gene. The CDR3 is CASSLQGSDEQYF. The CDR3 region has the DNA TGTGCCAGCAGCCTACAGGGTAGCGACGAGCAGTACTTC.

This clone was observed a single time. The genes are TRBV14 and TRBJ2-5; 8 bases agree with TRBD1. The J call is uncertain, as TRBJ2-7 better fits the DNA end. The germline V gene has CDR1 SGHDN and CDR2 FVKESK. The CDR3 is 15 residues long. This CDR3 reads CASSLEGQGAYEQYF. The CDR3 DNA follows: TGTGCCAGCAGCCTCGAAGGACAGGGAGCCTACGAGCAGTACTTC.

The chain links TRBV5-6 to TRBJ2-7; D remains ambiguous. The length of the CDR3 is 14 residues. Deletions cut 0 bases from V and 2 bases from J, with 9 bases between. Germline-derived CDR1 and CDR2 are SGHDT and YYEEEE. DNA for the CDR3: TGTGCCAGCAGCTTGGTGGATGCTGCCTACGAGCAGTACTTC. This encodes CASSLVDAAYEQYF.

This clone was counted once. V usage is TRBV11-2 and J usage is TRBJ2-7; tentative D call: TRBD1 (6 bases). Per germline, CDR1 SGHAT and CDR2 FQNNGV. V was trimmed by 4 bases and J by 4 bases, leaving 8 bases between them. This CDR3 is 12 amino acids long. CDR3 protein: CASSSTGYEQYF. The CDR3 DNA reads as TGTGCCAGCAGCTCGACAGGTTACGAGCAGTACTTC.

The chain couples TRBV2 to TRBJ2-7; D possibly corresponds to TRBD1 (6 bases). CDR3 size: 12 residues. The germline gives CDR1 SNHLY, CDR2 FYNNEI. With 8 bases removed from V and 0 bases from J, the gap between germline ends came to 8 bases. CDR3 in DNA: TGTGCCAGCTCCAGGGGCTCCTACGAGCAGTACTTC. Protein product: CASSRGSYEQYF.

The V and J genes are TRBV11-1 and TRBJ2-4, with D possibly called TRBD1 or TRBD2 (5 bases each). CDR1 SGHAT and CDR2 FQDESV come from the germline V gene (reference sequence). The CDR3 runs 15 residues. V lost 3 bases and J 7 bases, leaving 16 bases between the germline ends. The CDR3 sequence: CASSFSRGPGNIQYF. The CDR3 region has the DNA TGTGCCAGCAGCTTTTCCCGGGGCCCTGGGAACATTCAGTACTTC.